This TCR beta chain is drawn from a study of Ad26.COV2.S vaccination and SARS-CoV-2 variants. Background on the study: COV1001, an Ad26.COV2.S trial, supplied this vaccine-arm donor. Broader study findings: The study found higher spike-specific TCR breadth in vaccine than placebo recipients.

This table comes from immunoSEQ multiplex PCR, and its TCRdb copy is limited to in-frame clones, with some not included. In the table there are some 290,000 clones, approximately 80% of which are singletons. This CDR3 has 13 residues. The ends were cut back, 6 bases at V and 7 bases at J, with 12 bases in the middle. Per the germline V gene, CDR1 is SGHNT and CDR2 is YENEEA. Specified treatment: roughly 20 received Ad26.COV2.S at low or high dose, single or two shots; a few received placebo; per-sample allocation not given. Vaccine and placebo recipients were sampled on day 63 after the first injection. At a Boston site, the person donating was an adult of 18-55 years. On this clone: What it binds is unknown.

This clonotype was sampled from a person aged 18-65 years who received the Ad26.COV2.S COVID-19 vaccine or a placebo. Sequences were derived from peripheral blood, sampled in a trial of Ad26.COV2.S vaccine versus placebo. V is TRBV11-3 and J is TRBJ2-2; D gene uncertain. CDR3: CASRPGKGGELFF. In nucleotides, the CDR3 is TGTGCCAGCAGGCCGGGCAAGGGCGGGGAGCTGTTTTTT.